Here is one T cell receptor beta chain with its context. The antigen remains unidentified. CDR1 is SGHTA and CDR2 is FQGNSA in the germline V gene. The CDR3 sequence is 14 residues long. V shed 3 bases and J 9 bases; nucleotides not matched to a gene: 7. As to treatment: oral pan-JAK inhibitor, 5-10 mg twice daily. This entry belongs to a study of CD8+ T cells in alopecia areata. Background on the study: The percentage of affected scalp area served as the score of severity for treated patients.

Whole-study findings and limits: In blood and scalp, many expanded lesional clones persisted during tofacitinib. For lesional scalp, especially alopecia totalis/universalis, clonality was higher than in normal scalp.

RNA was extracted and reverse transcribed into cDNA as the sequencing template. Measured with immunoSEQ multiplex PCR; TCRdb has only the in-frame clones, and not every one. The table shows about 190,000 clones, with roughly 66% occurring only once. The material sequenced was CD4+ T cells sorted from blood, taken at week 24, from a patient treated with tofacitinib. The sequence came from a human donor with alopecia areata. The V call is TRBV7-2, the J call TRBJ2-1, with TRBD2 identical over 8 bases. CDR3 region: CASSFGLAWGEQFF. The CDR3, as DNA: TGTGCCAGCAGCTTCGGACTAGCATGGGGTGAGCAGTTCTTC.